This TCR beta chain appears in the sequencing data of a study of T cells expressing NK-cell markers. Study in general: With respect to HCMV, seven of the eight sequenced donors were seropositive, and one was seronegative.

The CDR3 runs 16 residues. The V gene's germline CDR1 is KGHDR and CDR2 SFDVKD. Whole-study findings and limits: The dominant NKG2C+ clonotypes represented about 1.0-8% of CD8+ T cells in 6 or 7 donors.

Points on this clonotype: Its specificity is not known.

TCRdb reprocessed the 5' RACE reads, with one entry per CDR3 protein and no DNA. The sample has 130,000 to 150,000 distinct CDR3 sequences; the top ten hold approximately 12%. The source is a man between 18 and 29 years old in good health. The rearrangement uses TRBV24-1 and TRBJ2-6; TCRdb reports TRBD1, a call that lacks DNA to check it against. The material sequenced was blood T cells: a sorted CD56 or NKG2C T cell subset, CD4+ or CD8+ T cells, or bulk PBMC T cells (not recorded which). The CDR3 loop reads CATSEFTGTGANVLTF.